The entry below describes one T cell receptor (beta chain). This clone was counted once. This clone's antigen is unknown. At one end, the junction sequence differs from germline, possibly due to a read error. At transurethral resection, specimens of the bladder lesions were collected and then stored at -80C. DNA was isolated from bladder specimens obtained during transurethral resection. This specimen comes from a study of T cell repertoires in urothelial bladder cancer (dated by TCRdb to between 2018 and 2020). Turning to the overall study: Of the approximately 12 resected lesions, three were clinically staged as cT0, three as cTa, three as cT1 and three as cT2 or greater. TCR repertoire clonality in bladder tumors was compared with TCR repertoire clonality in benign bladder inflammation. A total of around 12 patients who had bladder lesions and were undergoing transurethral resection were prospectively identified. Some eleven resected bladder lesions, made up of urothelial carcinoma (UC+) and benign (UC-) specimens, were studied. Summary of the overall study and its limitations: In carcinoma specimens a single T-cell clone made up as much as 17% of infiltrating lymphocytes, compared with roughly 2% in benign specimens. Fewer T cells were found in urothelial carcinoma specimens than in benign specimens, with medians of around 6,000 and 25,000, respectively. The median percentage of tumor infiltrating lymphocytes was 2% in carcinoma specimens and around 11% in benign specimens.

The TCR beta chain CDR3 region was sequenced with the immunoSEQ assay. The study's own analysis went as follows. T-cell fraction, clonal dominance and maximum TCR clone frequency were calculated for each specimen. The immuneACCESS repertoire file appears here via TCRdb, limited to in-frame rearrangements. These files lack a portion of the clones; in checked studies, under half of the deficit traces to unresolved V genes, and the cause of the others is not known. V and J calls and clone size come straight from that table; D and trimming were deduced from the DNA. For this sample the table gives 2,000 to 2,500 clones, of which approximately 72% were detected only once. The ten biggest clones cover about a tenth of the sample. The sample taken for sequencing was tumor-infiltrating cells from bladder cancer. The TCR originated in a human donor with urothelial carcinoma.

The CDR3 has the sequence CATSKLDRAQETRYF. The DNA reads as follows: TGTGCCACCAGCAAACTGGACAGGGCCCAAGAGACCCGGTACTTC. The sequence joins TRBV15 to TRBJ2-5; 8 central bases correspond to TRBD1. The germline V gene (reference sequence) supplies CDR1 LNHNV and CDR2 YYDKDF. The CDR3 has 15 amino acids, counting the end cysteine and phenylalanine. The sequence is cut down to CDR3 DNA, 45 bases in frame from base 1.